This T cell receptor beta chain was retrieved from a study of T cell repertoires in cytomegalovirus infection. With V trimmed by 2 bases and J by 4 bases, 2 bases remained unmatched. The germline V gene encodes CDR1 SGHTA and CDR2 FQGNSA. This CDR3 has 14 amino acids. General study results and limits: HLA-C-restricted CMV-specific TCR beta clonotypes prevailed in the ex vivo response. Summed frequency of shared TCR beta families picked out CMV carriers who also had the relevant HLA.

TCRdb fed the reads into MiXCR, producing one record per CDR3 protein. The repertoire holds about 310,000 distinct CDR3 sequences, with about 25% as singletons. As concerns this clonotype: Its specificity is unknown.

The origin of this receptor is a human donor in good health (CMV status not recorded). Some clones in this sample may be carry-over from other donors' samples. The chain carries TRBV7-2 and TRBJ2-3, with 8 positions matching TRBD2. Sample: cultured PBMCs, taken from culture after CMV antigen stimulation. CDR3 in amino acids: CASSLRLAPDTQYF. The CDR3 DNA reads TGTGCCAGCAGCTTACGACTAGCGCCAGATACGCAGTATTTT.